This TCR beta chain stems from a study of blood T cells in healthy people across ages (dated by TCRdb to between 2014 and 2017). About the study as a whole: In model experiments, template switching captured roughly one uniquely barcoded TCR beta cDNA molecule for every two T cells. Using deep sequencing normalized with unique cDNA molecular identifiers, the study measured how TCR beta repertoire diversity changes with age. Four age groups were formed from the donors: young (average roughly 15 years), middle-aged (approximately 40), aged (more than 55) and long-lived (approximately 80). The study analyzed two additional independent replicas of 1 million unique cDNA reads from the same blood draw for two donors, one aged 18 to 30 and one aged 80 or older. To avoid experimental bias, donors of different ages were spread randomly across the sequencing lanes. What the authors observed across the whole study: Since profiling was done on bulk unsorted PBMCs, naive and antigen-experienced compartments could not be conclusively compared. Observed TCR beta diversity correlated strongly with the percentage of naive T cells measured by flow cytometry. Compared with the aged group, more naive CD4+ T cells, fewer expanded clones and increased TCR diversity were shown by the long-lived group, suggesting age selection. As age increased, observed TCR beta diversity per million T cells dropped in a roughly linear way, and a significant reduction was already evident by age about 36. Donor CMV infection status was unknown, potentially confounding age-related changes in expanded clonotypes. Total diversity estimates from one million sequenced T cells were considered lower bounds and underestimates.

Donors were 40 or so systemically healthy Caucasian individuals from Russia aged 6 to 90 years. Each donor gave approximately 10 milliliters of peripheral blood, collected into EDTA-treated Vacutainer tubes. Ficoll-Paque density-gradient centrifugation was used to isolate PBMCs, with at least 7 million obtained per sample. Total RNA, at least 5 micrograms per sample, was extracted from PBMCs with Trizol reagent. For every donor, flow cytometry on a PBMC aliquot measured the percentage of naive CD45RAhigh/CD27high T cells. In regard to this clonotype: Its cognate antigen has yet to be identified. Per-base qualities were not stored, and no clone one base away is much larger.

Library preparation used 5' RACE. The sequencer was an Illumina HiSeq 2500. A second 7 to 11 cycle PCR used a sample-barcoded 5' primer and a J-beta primer mix. A template-switch 5' adaptor carrying 12 random nucleotides introduced a unique molecular identifier onto each TCR beta cDNA molecule. Each sample yielded at least 2.5 million CDR3-containing paired-end reads. The Mint cDNA synthesis kit, primed by a TRBC-specific oligonucleotide, was used to synthesize first-strand cDNA from all RNA. Following uracil-DNA glycosylase treatment, all cDNA underwent a first 18-cycle PCR with the universal primers M1SS and BC2_uni_R. Per the original workflow: Normalization of each sample was performed by random selection of 1 million high-quality reads, each carrying a distinct molecular identifier. Reads sharing molecular identifiers were discarded rather than binned into consensus sequences. MiTCR, run with a Q25 quality threshold and the strictest error-elimination algorithm, handled CDR3 identification, clonotype clustering and error correction. A nonparametric unseen species model using Euler transformation provided a lower-bound estimate of total TCR beta diversity. TCRdb redid the processing of the public reads, applying fastp at Q25 and MiXCR, and retained in-frame beta chains. A single entry per CDR3 protein holds the most common genes and DNA from its merged rows. These V and J calls rely on TCRdb rather than the paper's analysis. The sample table contains about 640,000 distinct CDR3 sequences; only one count was recorded for roughly 53% of them. Approximately 40% of the sample comes from the top ten.

CDR1 and CDR2, looked up from the germline V gene, are SGDLS and YYNGEE. V is reduced by 1 base and J by 0 bases, leaving a spacing of 10 bases between them. CDR3 length: 15 amino acids, cysteine to phenylalanine. The DNA shown is the 45-base CDR3, in frame from base 1. Sequencing was carried out using blood. The receptor's source is a man aged 55 to 69 in good health. Recombination connected TRBV9 to TRBJ2-5; possibly the D gene is TRBD2, per 5 matching bases. The DNA is TGTGCCAGCAGCGTACTGGGGAGCAACCAAGAGACCCAGTACTTC. This codes for CASSVLGSNQETQYF. Reference TRBV9 and TRBJ2-5 genes cover what lies past the CDR3, so the full variable domain is DSGVTQTPKHLITATGQRVTLRCSPRSGDLSVYWYQQSLDQGLQFLIQYYNGEERAKGNILERFSAQQFPDLHSELNLSSLELGDSALYFCASSVLGSNQETQYFGPGTRLLVL.